These 21 T cell receptor beta chains came from one sample sequenced in a study of CD8+ T cells in alopecia areata. Treatment reported: oral pan-JAK inhibitor, 5-10 mg twice daily. Sequencing relied on a cDNA template that was reverse transcribed from extracted RNA. Sequencing used immunoSEQ multiplex PCR; TCRdb keeps in-frame clones, though not all of them. The repertoire holds 150,000 to 250,000 clones, about three fifths seen once, with 5% to 6% in the top ten. Sequences were derived from CD4+ T cells sorted from blood, sampled at week 24, from a patient treated with tofacitinib. These receptors came from a human donor with alopecia areata.

This clone came up a few times. This chain joins TRBV5-1 and TRBJ2-1; TRBD2 might be the D (5 bases). V was cut by 4 bases and J by 5 bases, with 16 bases left in between. CDR1 and CDR2 from the germline V gene are SGHRS and YFSETQ. There are 15 residues in the CDR3. The CDR3 nucleotides read TGCGCCAGCAGCCCGTCGGGTGGGAGCGACAATGAGCAGTTCTTC. Residues: CASSPSGGSDNEQFF.

CDR3: CASSSNGGEDEQFF. The CDR3 DNA reads as TGCGCCAGCAGCTCTAACGGGGGGGAGGATGAGCAGTTCTTC. The chain employs TRBV5-1 and TRBJ2-1; the match to TRBD2 covers 8 bases. The CDR3 runs to 14 residues. The V and J ends lost 3 bases and 8 bases, in that order; junction bases with no gene match: 7. CDR1 is SGHRS, CDR2 YFSETQ, per germline.

The gene calls are TRBV7-2 and TRBJ2-3; maybe TRBD2 (5 bases). The ends were cut back, 3 bases at V and 4 bases at J, with 11 bases in the middle. Per germline, CDR1 SGHTA and CDR2 FQGNSA. The length of the CDR3 is 14 residues. As DNA, the CDR3 is TGTGCCAGCAGCTTGGGGAATAGCGCAGATACGCAGTATTTT. Amino acids: CASSLGNSADTQYF.

In this sample, this clone turned up a few times. In the same sample, other DNA sequences code for this CDR3. J is TRBJ1-5 and V is TRBV29-1, with D perhaps TRBD1 (5 bases). From germline, CDR1 is SQVTM and CDR2 ANQGSEA. The CDR3 consists of 13 residues. V dropped 4 bases and J dropped 7 bases, with 14 bases sitting between them. The CDR3: CSVAGGFDQPQHF. In DNA form, the CDR3 reads TGCAGCGTTGCCGGGGGATTCGACCAGCCCCAGCATTTT.

The genes are TRBV2 and TRBJ2-7; a weak D match, TRBD1 (7 bases). CDR3 length: 15 amino acids. Trimming shortened V by 5 bases and J by 5 bases, and 19 bases separated the two germline ends. Germline CDR1 SNHLY, CDR2 FYNNEI. CDR3 sequence: CASSPGGNRQNEQYF. For the CDR3, the DNA is TGTGCCAGCAGTCCAGGGGGGAATCGACAGAACGAGCAGTACTTC. The whole variable domain, filled in from reference TRBV2 and TRBJ2-7, reads EPEVTQTPSHQVTQMGQEVILRCVPISNHLYFYWYRQILGQKVEFLVSFYNNEISEKSEIFDDQFSVERPDGSNFTLKIRSTKLEDSAMYFCASSPGGNRQNEQYFGPGTRLTVT.

The sample holds one count of this clone. This chain connects TRBV4-2 to TRBJ2-5; 9 bases agree with TRBD2. The germline V gene has CDR1 LGHNA and CDR2 YNFKEQ. Trimming cost V 5 bases and J 2 bases; bases outside gene matches: 6. There are 15 residues in the CDR3. Written as DNA, the CDR3 is TGTGCCAGCAGCGGACGCGGGGGGGCTCAAGAGACCCAGTACTTC. Translating it yields CASSGRGGAQETQYF.

The V call is TRBV7-2, the J call TRBJ2-3; 14 nucleotides align to TRBD2. The CDR3 contains 16 residues. Germline CDR1 reads SGHTA; CDR2 reads FQGNSA. The V segment lost 2 bases and the J segment 4 bases; nucleotides outside the gene matches: 2. The CDR3 here is CASSLLTSGRADTQYF. In DNA, the CDR3 is TGTGCCAGCAGCTTATTGACTAGCGGGAGGGCAGATACGCAGTATTTT.

CDR3 nucleotides: TGCGCCAGCAGCCAAGATCCCGGACAGGGGGGGGGTGAGCAGTTCTTC. Translating gives CASSQDPGQGGGEQFF. The chain is built from TRBV4-3 and TRBJ2-1, with 10 bases lining up with TRBD1. The CDR3 has 16 amino acids. V was clipped by 0 bases and J by 9 bases; unmatched bases: 8. CDR1 and CDR2 (germline): LGHNA, YSLEER.

This sequence joins TRBV6-5 and TRBJ1-1; 8 bases align to TRBD1. With V trimmed by 7 bases and J by 2 bases, 3 bases remained unmatched. CDR1 is MNHEY, CDR2 SVGAGI, per germline. CDR3 length equals 13 residues. CDR3 DNA sequence: TGTGCCAGCACCGGGACAGGTAACACTGAAGCTTTCTTT. As protein: CASTGTGNTEAFF.

V and J are TRBV7-9 and TRBJ2-5; 7 bases match TRBD2. Germline V gene data show CDR1 as SEHNR and CDR2 as FQNEAQ (reference sequence). This CDR3 has 14 residues. V lost 4 bases, J lost 3 bases, and 5 bases stayed unmatched. The CDR3 region has the DNA TGTGCCAGCAGCTCTATGGCGGGAGAAGAGACCCAGTACTTC. Protein: CASSSMAGEETQYF.

CDR3 loop: CASRPGTRNTGELFF. The CDR3 bases are TGCGCCAGCAGACCCGGGACTAGGAACACCGGGGAGCTGTTTTTT. The chain employs TRBV5-1 and TRBJ2-2; 8 positions agree with TRBD2. CDR1 and CDR2 (germline): SGHRS, YFSETQ. With V trimmed by 5 bases and J by 1 base, 4 bases remained unmatched. The CDR3 totals 15 residues.

The chain employs TRBV6-5 and TRBJ1-2; D is unclear. The ends were cut back, 2 bases at V and 0 bases at J, with 7 bases in the middle. The V gene's germline CDR1 is MNHEY and CDR2 SVGAGI. CDR3 length: 14 residues. The CDR3 is CASSYVGTNYGYTF. The CDR3 DNA reads TGTGCCAGCAGTTACGTCGGCACTAACTATGGCTACACCTTC.

This clone has a handful of counts. The CDR3 DNA reads as TGTGCCAGCAGGGGACCCTTGTTTGGAGAAGCTTTCTTT. This gives the protein CASRGPLFGEAFF. The chain couples TRBV6-5 to TRBJ1-1; TRBD1 might be the D (5 bases). Trimming shortened V by 6 bases and J by 8 bases, and 16 bases separated the two germline ends. The CDR3 extends over 13 amino acids. The germline CDR1 and CDR2 sequences are MNHEY and SVGAGI.

This clone was counted a few times. This chain connects TRBV5-6 to TRBJ1-2, with a tentative D call TRBD1 (6 bases). Germline V gene sequence: CDR1 SGHDT, CDR2 YYEEEE. CDR3 length: 13 residues. Trimming stripped 4 bases from V and 8 bases from J, with 15 bases between. CDR3 nucleotide sequence: TGTGCCAGCAGCCGGAGGACAGTACACGGCTACACCTTC. Its translation: CASSRRTVHGYTF.

The V and J genes are TRBV11-1 and TRBJ2-1; maybe TRBD2 (5 bases). This CDR3 spans 15 amino acids. The V gene lost 2 bases and the J gene lost 5 bases, with 13 bases spanning the gap. From germline, CDR1 is SGHAT and CDR2 FQDESV (reference sequence). The CDR3 region is CASSLSGSENNEQFF. In DNA, the CDR3 is TGTGCCAGCAGCTTAAGCGGAAGCGAGAACAATGAGCAGTTCTTC.

The chain joins TRBV29-1 to TRBJ2-3, with 10 nucleotides matching TRBD2. The CDR3 contains 15 residues. The V and J ends lost 6 bases and 2 bases, in that order; junction bases with no gene match: 8. Germline V gene data show CDR1 as SQVTM and CDR2 as ANQGSEA. In DNA, the CDR3 is TGCAGCGTGAAAACTAGCGGGGACAACACAGATACGCAGTATTTT. Translated, it gives CSVKTSGDNTDTQYF.

The chain has TRBV7-9 and TRBJ2-7, with 8 nucleotides matching TRBD1. This CDR3 spans 14 amino acids. Germline V gene lookup returns CDR1 SEHNR and CDR2 FQNEAQ (reference sequence). V lost 2 bases, J lost 6 bases, and 6 bases stayed unmatched. CDR3 protein: CASSLKDRAIEQYF. The DNA for the CDR3 is TGTGCCAGCAGCTTAAAGGACAGGGCCATCGAGCAGTACTTC.

The rearrangement joins TRBV29-1 to TRBJ2-7; a weak D match, TRBD1 (5 bases). Per germline, CDR1 SQVTM and CDR2 ANQGSEA. Trimming removed 2 bases from V and 2 bases from J, with 19 bases in between. The length of the CDR3 is 16 residues. CDR3 nucleotides: TGCAGCGTTGAAAGCCGTGAGGCAGGGTTCGCCTACGAGCAGTACTTC. Translated: CSVESREAGFAYEQYF.

The V call is TRBV6-5, the J call TRBJ2-5; D is ambiguous. The CDR3 sequence is 13 residues long. Germline V CDR1 and CDR2: MNHEY, SVGAGI. V dropped 0 bases and J dropped 5 bases, with 7 bases sitting between them. The CDR3: CASSYSGMETQYF. CDR3 nucleotide sequence: TGTGCCAGCAGTTACTCAGGGATGGAGACCCAGTACTTC.

This clone showed up just a few times. J is TRBJ2-5 and V is TRBV29-1, with D uncertain. The CDR3 has 12 residues. Germline V CDR1 and CDR2: SQVTM, ANQGSEA. V gave up 8 bases and J gave up 0 bases, with 10 bases separating them. The DNA of the CDR3 is TGCAGCACTCGGTGGTACCAAGAGACCCAGTACTTC. Its protein is CSTRWYQETQYF. The full variable domain, rest sourced from reference TRBV29-1 and TRBJ2-5, is SAVISQKPSRDICQRGTSLTIQCQVDSQVTMMFWYRQQPGQSLTLIATANQGSEATYESGFVIDKFPISRPNLTFSTLTVSNMSPEDSSIYLCSTRWYQETQYFGPGTRLLVL.

The chain employs TRBV15 and TRBJ2-3; D gene uncertain. CDR1 LNHNV and CDR2 YYDKDF come from the germline V gene (reference sequence). The CDR3 sequence is 16 residues long. V was cut by 0 bases and J by 3 bases, with 13 bases left in between. CDR3 bases: TGTGCCACCAGCAGAGATCCCCTGGGTGGGACAGATACGCAGTATTTT. This gives the protein CATSRDPLGGTDTQYF.